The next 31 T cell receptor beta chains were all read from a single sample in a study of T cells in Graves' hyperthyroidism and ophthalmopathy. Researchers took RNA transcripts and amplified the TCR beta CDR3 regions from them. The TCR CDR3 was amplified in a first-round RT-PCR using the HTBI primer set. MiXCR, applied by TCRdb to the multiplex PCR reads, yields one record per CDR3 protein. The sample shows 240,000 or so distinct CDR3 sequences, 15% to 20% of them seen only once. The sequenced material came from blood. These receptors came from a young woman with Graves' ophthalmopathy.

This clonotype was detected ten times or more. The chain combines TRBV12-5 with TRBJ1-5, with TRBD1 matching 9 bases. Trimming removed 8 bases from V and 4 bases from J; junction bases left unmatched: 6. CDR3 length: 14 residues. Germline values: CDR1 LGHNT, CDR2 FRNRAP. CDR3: CASSTGGRNQPQHF. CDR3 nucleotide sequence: TGTGCTAGTTCAACAGGGGGCAGGAATCAGCCCCAGCATTTT.

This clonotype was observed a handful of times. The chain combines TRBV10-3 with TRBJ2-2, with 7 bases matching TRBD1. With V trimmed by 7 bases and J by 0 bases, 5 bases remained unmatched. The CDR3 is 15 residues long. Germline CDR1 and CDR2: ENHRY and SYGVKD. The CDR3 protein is CAIMRTGANTGELFF. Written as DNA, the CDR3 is TGTGCCATCATGAGGACAGGCGCGAACACCGGGGAGCTGTTTTTT.

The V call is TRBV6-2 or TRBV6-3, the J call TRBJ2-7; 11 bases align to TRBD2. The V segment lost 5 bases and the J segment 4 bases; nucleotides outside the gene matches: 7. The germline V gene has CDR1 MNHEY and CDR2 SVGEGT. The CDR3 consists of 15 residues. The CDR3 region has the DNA TGTGCCAGCAGTCGCGGGACTAGCGGAGTGTACGAGCAGTACTTC. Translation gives CASSRGTSGVYEQYF.

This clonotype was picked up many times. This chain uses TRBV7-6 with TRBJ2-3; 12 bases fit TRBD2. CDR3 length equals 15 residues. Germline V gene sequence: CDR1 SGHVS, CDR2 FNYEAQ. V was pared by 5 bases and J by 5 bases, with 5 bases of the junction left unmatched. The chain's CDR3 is CASSRTSGKVDTQYF. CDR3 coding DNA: TGTGCCAGCAGCCGGACTAGCGGGAAGGTAGATACGCAGTATTTT.

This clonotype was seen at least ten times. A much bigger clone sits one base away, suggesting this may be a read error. The CDR3 sequence is CASSLGENTEASF. Written as DNA, the CDR3 is TGTGCCAGCAGCTTAGGGGAGAACACTGAAGCTTCCTTT. The chain recombines TRBV7-9 with TRBJ1-1; D unresolved. The CDR3 has 13 residues. CDR1 is SEHNR and CDR2 is FQNEAQ in the germline V gene (reference sequence).

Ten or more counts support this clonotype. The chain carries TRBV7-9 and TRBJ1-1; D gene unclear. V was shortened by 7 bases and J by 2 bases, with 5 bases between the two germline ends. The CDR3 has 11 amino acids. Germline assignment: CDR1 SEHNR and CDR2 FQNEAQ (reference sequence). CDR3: CASTPNTEAFF. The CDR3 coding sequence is TGTGCCAGCACCCCTAACACTGAAGCTTTCTTT.

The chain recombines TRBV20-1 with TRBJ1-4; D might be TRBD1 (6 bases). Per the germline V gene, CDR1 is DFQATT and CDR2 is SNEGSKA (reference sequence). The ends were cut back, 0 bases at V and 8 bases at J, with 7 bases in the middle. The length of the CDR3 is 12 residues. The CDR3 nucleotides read TGCAGTGCTAGAGATCAGGGGGAAAAACTGTTTTTT. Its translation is CSARDQGEKLFF.

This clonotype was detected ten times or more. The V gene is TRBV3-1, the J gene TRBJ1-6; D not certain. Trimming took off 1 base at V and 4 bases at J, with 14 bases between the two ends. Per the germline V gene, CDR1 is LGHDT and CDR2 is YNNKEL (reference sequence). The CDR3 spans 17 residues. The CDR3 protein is CASSQVGQIPYNSPLHF. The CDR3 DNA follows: TGTGCCAGCAGCCAAGTAGGGCAGATCCCTTATAATTCACCCCTCCACTTT.

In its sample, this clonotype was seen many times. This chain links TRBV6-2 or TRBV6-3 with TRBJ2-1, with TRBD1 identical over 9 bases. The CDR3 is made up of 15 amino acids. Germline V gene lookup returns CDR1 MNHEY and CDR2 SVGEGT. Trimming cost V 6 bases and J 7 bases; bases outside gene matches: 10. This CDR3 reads CASREPGTGWNEQFF. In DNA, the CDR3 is TGTGCCAGCAGAGAGCCCGGGACAGGGTGGAATGAGCAGTTCTTC.

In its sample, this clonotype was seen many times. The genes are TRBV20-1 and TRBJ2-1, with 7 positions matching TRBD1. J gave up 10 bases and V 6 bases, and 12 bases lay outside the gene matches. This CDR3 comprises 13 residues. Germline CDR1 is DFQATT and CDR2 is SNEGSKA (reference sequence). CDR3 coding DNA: TGCAGTGCGCCGGGACAGACGGCACGAGAGCAGTTCTTC. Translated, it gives CSAPGQTAREQFF.

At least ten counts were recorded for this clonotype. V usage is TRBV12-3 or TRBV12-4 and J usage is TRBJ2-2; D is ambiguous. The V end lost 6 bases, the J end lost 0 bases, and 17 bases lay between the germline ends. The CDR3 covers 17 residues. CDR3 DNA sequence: TGTGCCAGCAGAAAGGAACTGGTCCGAACGAACACCGGGGAGCTGTTTTTT. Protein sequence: CASRKELVRTNTGELFF.

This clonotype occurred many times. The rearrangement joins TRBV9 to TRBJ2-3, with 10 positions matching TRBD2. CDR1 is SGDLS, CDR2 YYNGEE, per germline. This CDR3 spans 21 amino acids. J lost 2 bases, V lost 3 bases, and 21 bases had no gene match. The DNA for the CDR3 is TGTGCCAGCAGCGCCAACCCGGAGCGAGCGGGGGGGCCAAAGTTCACAGATACGCAGTATTTT. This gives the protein CASSANPERAGGPKFTDTQYF. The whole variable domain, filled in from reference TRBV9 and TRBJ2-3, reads DSGVTQTPKHLITATGQRVTLRCSPRSGDLSVYWYQQSLDQGLQFLIQYYNGEERAKGNILERFSAQQFPDLHSELNLSSLELGDSALYFCASSANPERAGGPKFTDTQYFGPGTRLTVL.

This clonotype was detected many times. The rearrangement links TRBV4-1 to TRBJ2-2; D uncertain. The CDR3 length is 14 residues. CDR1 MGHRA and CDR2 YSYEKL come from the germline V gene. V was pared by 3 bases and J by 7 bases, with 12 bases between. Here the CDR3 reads CASSHDSVSGELFF. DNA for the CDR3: TGCGCCAGCAGCCACGACTCCGTTAGCGGGGAGCTGTTTTTT.

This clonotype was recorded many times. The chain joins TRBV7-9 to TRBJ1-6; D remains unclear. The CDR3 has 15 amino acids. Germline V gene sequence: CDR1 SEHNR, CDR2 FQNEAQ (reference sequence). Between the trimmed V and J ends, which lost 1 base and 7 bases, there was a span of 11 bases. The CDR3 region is CASSLEEGGNSPLHF. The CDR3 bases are TGTGCCAGCAGCTTAGAGGAAGGTGGAAATTCACCCCTCCACTTT.

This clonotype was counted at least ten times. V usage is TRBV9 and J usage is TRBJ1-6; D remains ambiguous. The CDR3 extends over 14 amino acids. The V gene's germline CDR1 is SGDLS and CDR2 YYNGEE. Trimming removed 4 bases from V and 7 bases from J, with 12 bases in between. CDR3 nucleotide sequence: TGTGCCAGCAGCCCTCGGGTCGGGAATTCACCCCTCCACTTT. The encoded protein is CASSPRVGNSPLHF.

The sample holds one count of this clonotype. The chain's CDR3 is CASWYSGLAGRRDTGELFF. CDR3 sequence (DNA): TGTGCCAGCTGGTACTCGGGACTAGCGGGGCGCCGGGACACCGGGGAGCTGTTTTTT. The genes are TRBV6-5 and TRBJ2-2; 13 bases map to TRBD2. This CDR3 comprises 19 residues. The J segment lost 3 bases and the V segment lost 8 bases, leaving 15 bases of the junction unmatched. Germline CDR1 is MNHEY and CDR2 is SVGAGI.

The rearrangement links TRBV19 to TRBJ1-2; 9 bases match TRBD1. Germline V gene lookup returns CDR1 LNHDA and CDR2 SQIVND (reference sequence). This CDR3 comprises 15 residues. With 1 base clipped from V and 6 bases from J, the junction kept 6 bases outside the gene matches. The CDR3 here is CASSIVGQGTNGYTF. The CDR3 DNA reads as TGTGCCAGTAGTATAGTCGGACAGGGGACGAATGGCTACACCTTC.

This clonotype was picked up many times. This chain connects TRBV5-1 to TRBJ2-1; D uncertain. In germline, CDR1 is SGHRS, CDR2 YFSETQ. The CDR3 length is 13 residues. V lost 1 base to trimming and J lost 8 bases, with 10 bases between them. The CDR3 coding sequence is TGCGCCAGCAGCTTGTCCATGGTTGATGAGCAGTTCTTC. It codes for CASSLSMVDEQFF.

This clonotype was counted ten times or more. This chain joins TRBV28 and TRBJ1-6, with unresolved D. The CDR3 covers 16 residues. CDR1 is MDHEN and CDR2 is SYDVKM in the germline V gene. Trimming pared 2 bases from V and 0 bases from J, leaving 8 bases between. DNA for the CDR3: TGTGCCAGCAGTTTACCGAGGAGCTCCTATAATTCACCCCTCCACTTT. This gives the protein CASSLPRSSYNSPLHF.

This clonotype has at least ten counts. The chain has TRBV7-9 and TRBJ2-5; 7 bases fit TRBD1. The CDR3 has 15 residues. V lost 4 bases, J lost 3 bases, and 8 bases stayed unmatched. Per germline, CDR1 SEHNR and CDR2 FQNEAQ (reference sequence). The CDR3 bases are TGTGCCAGCAGCTCACCATCGGGACAGAAAGAGACCCAGTACTTC. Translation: CASSSPSGQKETQYF.

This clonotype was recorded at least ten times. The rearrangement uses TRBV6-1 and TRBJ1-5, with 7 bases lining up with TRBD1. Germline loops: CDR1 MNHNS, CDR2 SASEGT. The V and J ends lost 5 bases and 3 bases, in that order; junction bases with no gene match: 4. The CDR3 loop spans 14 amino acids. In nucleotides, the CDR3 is TGTGCCAGCAGTACCGACAGGGTCAATCAGCCCCAGCATTTT. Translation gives CASSTDRVNQPQHF.

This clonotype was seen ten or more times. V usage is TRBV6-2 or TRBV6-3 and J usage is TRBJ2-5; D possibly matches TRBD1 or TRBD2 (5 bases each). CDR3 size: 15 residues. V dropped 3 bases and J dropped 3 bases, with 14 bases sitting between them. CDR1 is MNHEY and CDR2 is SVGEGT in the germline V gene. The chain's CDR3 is CASSYLVWGKETQYF. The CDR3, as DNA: TGTGCCAGCAGTTATCTGGTTTGGGGGAAAGAGACCCAGTACTTC.

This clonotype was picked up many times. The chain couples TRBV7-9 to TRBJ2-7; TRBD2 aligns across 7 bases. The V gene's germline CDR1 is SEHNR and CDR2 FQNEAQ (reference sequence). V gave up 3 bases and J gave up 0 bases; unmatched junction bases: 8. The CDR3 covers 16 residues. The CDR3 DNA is TGTGCCAGCAGCTTGACTTCCGGGGGGACCTCCTACGAGCAGTACTTC. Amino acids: CASSLTSGGTSYEQYF. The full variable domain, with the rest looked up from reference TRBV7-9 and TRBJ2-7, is DTGVSQNPRHKITKRGQNVTFRCDPISEHNRLYWYRQTLGQGPEFLTYFQNEAQLEKSRLLSDRFSAERPKGSFSTLEIQRTEQGDSAMYLCASSLTSGGTSYEQYFGPGTRLTVT.

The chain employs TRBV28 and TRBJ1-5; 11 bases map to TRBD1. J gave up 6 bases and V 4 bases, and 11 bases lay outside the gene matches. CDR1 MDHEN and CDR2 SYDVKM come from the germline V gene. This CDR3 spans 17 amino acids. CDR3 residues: CASSSLGTGGGPQPQHF. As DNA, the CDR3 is TGTGCCAGCAGTTCTCTCGGGACAGGGGGTGGGCCTCAGCCCCAGCATTTT.

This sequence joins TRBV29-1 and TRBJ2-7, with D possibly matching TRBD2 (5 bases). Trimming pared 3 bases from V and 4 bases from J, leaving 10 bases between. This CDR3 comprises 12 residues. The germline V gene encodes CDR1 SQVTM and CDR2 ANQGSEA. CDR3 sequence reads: CSVEASSYEQYF. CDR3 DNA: TGCAGCGTTGAGGCTAGCTCGTACGAGCAGTACTTC.

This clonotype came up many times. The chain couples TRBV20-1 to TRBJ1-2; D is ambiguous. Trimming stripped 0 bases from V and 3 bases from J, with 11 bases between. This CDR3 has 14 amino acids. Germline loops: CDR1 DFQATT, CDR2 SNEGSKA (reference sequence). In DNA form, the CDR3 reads TGCAGTGCTAGAGATTCGCTGGCGGACTATGGCTACACCTTC. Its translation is CSARDSLADYGYTF.

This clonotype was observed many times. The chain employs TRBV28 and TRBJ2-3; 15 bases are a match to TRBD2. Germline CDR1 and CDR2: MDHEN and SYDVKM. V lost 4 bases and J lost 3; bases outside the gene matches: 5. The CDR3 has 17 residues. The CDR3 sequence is CASSSYGTSGRTDTQYF. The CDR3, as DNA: TGTGCCAGCAGTTCTTATGGGACTAGCGGGAGGACAGATACGCAGTATTTT.

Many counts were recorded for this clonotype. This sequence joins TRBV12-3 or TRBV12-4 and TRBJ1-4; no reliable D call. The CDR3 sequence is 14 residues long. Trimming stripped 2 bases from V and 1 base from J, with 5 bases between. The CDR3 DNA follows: TGTGCCAGCAGTTTATCCGGAACTAATGAAAAACTGTTTTTT. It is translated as CASSLSGTNEKLFF.

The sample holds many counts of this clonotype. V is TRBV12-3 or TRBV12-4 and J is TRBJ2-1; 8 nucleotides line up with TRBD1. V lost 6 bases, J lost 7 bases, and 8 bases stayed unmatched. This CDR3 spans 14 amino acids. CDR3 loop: CASSETGEWNEQFF. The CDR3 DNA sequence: TGTGCCAGCAGCGAGACAGGGGAGTGGAATGAGCAGTTCTTC.

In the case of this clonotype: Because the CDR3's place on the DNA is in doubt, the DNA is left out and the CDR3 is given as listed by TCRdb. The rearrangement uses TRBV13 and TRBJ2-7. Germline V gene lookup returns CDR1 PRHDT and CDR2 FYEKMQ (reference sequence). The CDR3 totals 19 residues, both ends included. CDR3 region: CASSFYICSAVGARYEQYF.

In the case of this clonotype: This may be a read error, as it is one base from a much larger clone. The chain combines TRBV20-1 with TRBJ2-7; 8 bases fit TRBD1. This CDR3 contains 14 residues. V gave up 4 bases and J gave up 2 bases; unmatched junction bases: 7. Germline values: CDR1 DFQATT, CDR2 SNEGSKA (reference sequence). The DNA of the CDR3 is TGCAGTGCTACCCGACAGGGGCCCACCTACGAGCAGTACTTC. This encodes CSATRQGPTYEQYF.